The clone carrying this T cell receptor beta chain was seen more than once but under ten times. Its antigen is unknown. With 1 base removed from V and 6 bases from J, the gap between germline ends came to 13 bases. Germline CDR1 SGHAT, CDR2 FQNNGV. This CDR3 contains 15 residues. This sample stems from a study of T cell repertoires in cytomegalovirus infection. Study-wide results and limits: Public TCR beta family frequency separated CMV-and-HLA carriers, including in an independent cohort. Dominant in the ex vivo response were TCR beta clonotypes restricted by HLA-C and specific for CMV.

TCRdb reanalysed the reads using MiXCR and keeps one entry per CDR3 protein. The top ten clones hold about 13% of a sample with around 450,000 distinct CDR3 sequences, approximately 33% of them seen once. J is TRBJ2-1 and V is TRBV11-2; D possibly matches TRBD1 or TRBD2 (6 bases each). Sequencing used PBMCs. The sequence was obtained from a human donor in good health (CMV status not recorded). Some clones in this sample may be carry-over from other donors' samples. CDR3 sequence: CASSLGGGGRNEQFF. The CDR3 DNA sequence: TGTGCCAGCAGCTTAGGTGGAGGGGGACGCAATGAGCAGTTCTTC.